The rows below give T cell receptor beta chains drawn from one sample of a study of patients and donors after allogeneic stem cell transplantation. One entry per CDR3 protein results from TCRdb running MiXCR on the RT-PCR reads. The repertoire consists of 800,000 to 1,000,000 distinct CDR3 sequences, with about 20% occurring once and the leading ten covering 5.5% to 6.5%. The sample was blood, either unsorted or a sorted T cell fraction (not recorded which). The source is a human donor who was either an allogeneic HSCT recipient or a stem cell or donor lymphocyte infusion donor (not recorded which). It is not recorded whose cells these are; they may come from a transplant donor. Both conserved end residues are part of each CDR3. The D gene is left open where the match is weak. Clone size is stated in some rows and not others, as once, few, many or a class when expanded.

v_gene	j_gene	abundance	d_gene	CDR3nt	CDR3aa
TRBV14	TRBJ2-5	.	.	TGTGCCAGCAGCCTCCGCCTATGGGGGTTAGAAGAGACCCAGTACTTC	CASSLRLWGLEETQYF
TRBV27	TRBJ2-7	few	TRBD2	TGTGCCAGCAGTCCCGCAACTAGCGGGGGGCCCTACGAGCAGTACTTC	CASSPATSGGPYEQYF
TRBV5-1	TRBJ1-1	.	.	TGCGCCAGCAGCTTGGCCGGGACACCGAACACTGAAGCTTTCTTT	CASSLAGTPNTEAFF
TRBV27	TRBJ1-2	few	.	TGTGCCAGCAGTTTGAACCCCGGGCAGGGCTATGGCTACACCTTC	CASSLNPGQGYGYTF
TRBV2	TRBJ1-2	.	.	TGTGCCAGCAGCGTTCAAGAAGCCTATGGCTACACCTTC	CASSVQEAYGYTF
TRBV7-8	TRBJ1-1	few	.	TGTGCCAGCAGCTTAAGGCCCAGGGGAAACACTGAAGCTTTCTTT	CASSLRPRGNTEAFF
TRBV20-1	TRBJ2-3	.	.	TGCAGCGCCAGCCGACCGTCGCTTTCTAATACGCAGTATTTT	CSASRPSLSNTQYF
TRBV5-1	TRBJ1-6	few	.	TGCGCCAGCAGCTTGGATGGATATTATAATTCACCCCTCCACTTT	CASSLDGYYNSPLHF
TRBV2	TRBJ1-1	.	.	TGTGCCAGCAGAGAAACAGGGATCGGGACTGAAGCTTTCTTT	CASRETGIGTEAFF
TRBV5-1	TRBJ2-7	.	.	TGCGCCAGCAGAAAGGAGGGGGTCTACGAGCAGTACTTC	CASRKEGVYEQYF